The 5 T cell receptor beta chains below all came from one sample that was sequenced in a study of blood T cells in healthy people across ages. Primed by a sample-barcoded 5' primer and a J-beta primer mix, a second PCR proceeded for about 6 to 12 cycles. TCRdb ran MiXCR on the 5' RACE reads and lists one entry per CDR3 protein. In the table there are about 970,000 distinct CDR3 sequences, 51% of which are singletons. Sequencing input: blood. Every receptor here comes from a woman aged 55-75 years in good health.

The CDR3 DNA reads TGTGCCAGCGGCGGGACAGGGGTTCAGCCCCAGCATTTT. Translating it yields CASGGTGVQPQHF. This rearrangement joins TRBV25-1 to TRBJ1-5; 10 positions match TRBD1. The CDR3 covers 13 residues. Trimming removed 8 bases from V and 6 bases from J; junction bases left unmatched: 4. Germline loops: CDR1 MGHDK, CDR2 SYGVNS.

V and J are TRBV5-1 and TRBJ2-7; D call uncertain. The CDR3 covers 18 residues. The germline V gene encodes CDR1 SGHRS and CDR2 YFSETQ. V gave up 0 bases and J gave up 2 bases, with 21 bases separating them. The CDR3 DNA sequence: TGCGCCAGCAGCTTGGCTCCTACAAGATCCCCAACCCCCTACGAGCAGTACTTC. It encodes CASSLAPTRSPTPYEQYF.

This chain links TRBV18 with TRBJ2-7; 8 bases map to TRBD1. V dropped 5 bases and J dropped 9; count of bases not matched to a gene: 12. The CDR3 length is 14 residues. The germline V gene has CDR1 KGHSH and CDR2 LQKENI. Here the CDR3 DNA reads TGTGCCAGCTCAGTCGACAGGGGCGGAGGCGGGCAGTACTTC. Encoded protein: CASSVDRGGGGQYF. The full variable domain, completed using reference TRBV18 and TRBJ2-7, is NAGVMQNPRHLVRRRGQEARLRCSPMKGHSHVYWYRQLPEEGLKFMVYLQKENIIDESGMPKERFSAEFPKEGPSILRIQQVVRGDSAAYFCASSVDRGGGGQYFGPGTRLTVT.

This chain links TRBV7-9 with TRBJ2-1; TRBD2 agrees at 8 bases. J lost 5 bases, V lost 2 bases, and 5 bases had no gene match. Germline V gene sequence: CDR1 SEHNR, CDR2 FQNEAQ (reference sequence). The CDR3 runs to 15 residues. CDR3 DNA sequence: TGTGCCAGCAGCTTAAGCGGGGGACTGAACAATGAGCAGTTCTTC. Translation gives CASSLSGGLNNEQFF.

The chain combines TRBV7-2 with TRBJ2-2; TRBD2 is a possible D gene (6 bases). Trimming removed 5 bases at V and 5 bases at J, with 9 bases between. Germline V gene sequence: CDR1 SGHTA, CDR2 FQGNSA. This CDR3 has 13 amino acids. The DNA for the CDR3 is TGTGCCAGCAGCCGCGGGACTACCGGGGAGCTGTTTTTT. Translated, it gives CASSRGTTGELFF.